The 32 T cell receptor beta chains reported below all come from one sample, sequenced in a study of Graves' ophthalmopathy and Graves' hyperthyroidism. The sequenced template was RNA, covering the TCR beta CDR3 region. Second-round multiplex PCR followed a first-round RT-PCR using HTBI primers. In TCRdb, the multiplex PCR reads were re-called with MiXCR into one record per CDR3 protein. This sample has about 420,000 distinct CDR3 sequences, with under 25% found just once. Material: peripheral blood. All receptors come from a young woman with stable Graves' hyperthyroidism.

This clonotype was observed at least ten times. J is TRBJ2-7 and V is TRBV12-3 or TRBV12-4; D gene ambiguous. This CDR3 region has 14 residues. Deletions cut 3 bases from V and 8 bases from J, with 17 bases between. The CDR3 sequence is CASSLVSSSLKQYF. CDR3 sequence (DNA): TGTGCCAGCAGTTTGGTCTCCTCTAGTCTCAAGCAGTACTTC.

The chain carries TRBV6-1 and TRBJ1-6; TRBD1 might be the D (5 bases). Germline V gene sequence: CDR1 MNHNS, CDR2 SASEGT. Trimming pared 6 bases from V and 7 bases from J, leaving 16 bases between. The CDR3 covers 15 residues. The CDR3 bases are TGTGCCAGCAGCCGCTGGGTGGGGGACAATTCACCCCTCCACTTT. Translated, it gives CASSRWVGDNSPLHF.

The chain uses TRBV7-2 and TRBJ1-5; D is uncertain. Germline-derived CDR1 and CDR2 are SGHTA and FQGNSA. Trimming took 0 bases from V and 4 from J, leaving 7 bases between them. This CDR3 comprises 14 residues. CDR3 in amino acids: CASSLAFRNQPQHF. The CDR3 bases are TGTGCCAGCAGCTTAGCGTTCAGGAATCAGCCCCAGCATTTT.

This clonotype was observed at least ten times. This rearrangement joins TRBV12-5 to TRBJ2-5, with TRBD2 matching 10 bases. The germline gives CDR1 LGHNT, CDR2 FRNRAP. The V segment lost 0 bases and the J segment 2 bases; nucleotides outside the gene matches: 3. This CDR3 is 16 amino acids long. The CDR3 spells CASGLVLAGGQETQYF. Written as DNA, the CDR3 is TGTGCTAGTGGTTTGGTATTAGCGGGAGGACAAGAGACCCAGTACTTC.

This clonotype has ten or more counts. This chain connects TRBV6-1 to TRBJ2-2; D gene ambiguous. This CDR3 is built from 14 residues. Germline V gives CDR1 MNHNS, CDR2 SASEGT. With 8 bases removed from V and 6 bases from J, the gap between germline ends came to 16 bases. CDR3: CASASGQAPGELFF. The CDR3 DNA is TGTGCCAGCGCCTCGGGCCAAGCTCCCGGGGAGCTGTTTTTT.

This clonotype was recorded at least ten times. J is TRBJ1-5 and V is TRBV6-5; D gene unclear. Germline V lookup: CDR1 MNHEY, CDR2 SVGAGI. The CDR3 totals 14 residues. Trimming pared 2 bases from V and 4 bases from J, leaving 9 bases between. The CDR3 loop reads CASSYNPLNQPQHF. In DNA, the CDR3 is TGTGCCAGCAGTTACAACCCACTTAATCAGCCCCAGCATTTT.

This chain links TRBV11-1 with TRBJ2-2; D is ambiguous. Between the trimmed V and J ends, which lost 8 bases and 2 bases, there was a span of 9 bases. In germline, CDR1 is SGHAT, CDR2 FQDESV (reference sequence). This CDR3 has 13 amino acids. CDR3 in amino acids: CASGQRNTGELFF. CDR3 in DNA: TGTGCCAGCGGGCAGCGTAACACCGGGGAGCTGTTTTTT.

The chain uses TRBV3-1 and TRBJ2-2; D call uncertain. Germline V gene sequence: CDR1 LGHDT, CDR2 YNNKEL (reference sequence). The CDR3 consists of 12 residues. V dropped 6 bases and J dropped 6 bases, with 8 bases sitting between them. The CDR3 sequence: CASRGLAGELFF. The CDR3 DNA is TGTGCCAGCAGGGGGTTAGCCGGGGAGCTGTTTTTT.

This clonotype came up many times. The chain links TRBV6-2 or TRBV6-3 to TRBJ2-2; D not resolved. The ends were cut back, 2 bases at V and 4 bases at J, with 11 bases in the middle. Germline lookup yields CDR1 MNHEY and CDR2 SVGEGT. The CDR3 is made up of 15 amino acids. CDR3 protein: CASSYIQLGTGELFF. CDR3 bases: TGTGCCAGCAGTTACATTCAGCTGGGCACCGGGGAGCTGTTTTTT.

The V gene is TRBV10-2, the J gene TRBJ2-7; 9 positions agree with TRBD2. The CDR3 runs 14 residues. Germline V CDR1 and CDR2: WSHSY, SAAADI. The V gene end was trimmed by 8 bases and the J gene end by 4 bases; junction bases not matched to a gene: 9. The DNA for the CDR3 is TGCGCCAGCTCAGCGGGAGGCCGGGTATACGAGCAGTACTTC. Protein product: CASSAGGRVYEQYF.

The gene calls are TRBV19 and TRBJ2-2; TRBD2 matches 8 bases. The V gene end was trimmed by 3 bases and the J gene end by 4 bases; junction bases not matched to a gene: 10. This CDR3 has 17 amino acids. The germline V gene has CDR1 LNHDA and CDR2 SQIVND (reference sequence). CDR3 amino acids: CASSIRLAGFITGELFF. As DNA, the CDR3 is TGTGCCAGTAGTATTCGGTTAGCGGGATTCATCACCGGGGAGCTGTTTTTT.

The chain links TRBV6-1 to TRBJ1-5; 10 nucleotides match TRBD1. J was trimmed by 6 bases and V by 4 bases; bases with no gene match: 6. This CDR3 has 15 residues. The germline CDR1 and CDR2 sequences are MNHNS and SASEGT. The CDR3 is CASSGDRGRVQPQHF. The CDR3 nucleotides read TGTGCCAGCAGTGGGGACAGGGGAAGGGTTCAGCCCCAGCATTTT.

The V gene is TRBV10-3, the J gene TRBJ1-1; no clear D. Between the trimmed V and J ends, which lost 10 bases and 8 bases, there was a span of 8 bases. CDR3 size: 9 residues. In germline, CDR1 is ENHRY, CDR2 SYGVKD. CDR3 sequence (DNA): TGTGCCACCTCCCACGAAGCTTTCTTT. This sequence encodes CATSHEAFF.

The sample holds many counts of this clonotype. The chain recombines TRBV6-1 with TRBJ2-4; the match to TRBD2 covers 10 bases. With 4 bases clipped from V and 1 base from J, the junction kept 7 bases outside the gene matches. Germline V CDR1 and CDR2: MNHNS, SASEGT. CDR3 size: 17 residues. As DNA, the CDR3 is TGTGCCAGCAGTGTTGTACCAGCGGGAGGGGCCAAAAACATTCAGTACTTC. Amino acids: CASSVVPAGGAKNIQYF.

The chain employs TRBV28 and TRBJ2-7, with D possibly being TRBD1 (6 bases). This CDR3 region has 16 residues. The germline V and J ends were trimmed by 7 bases and 0 bases, with 19 bases remaining between them. Germline CDR1 reads MDHEN; CDR2 reads SYDVKM. The CDR3 region has the DNA TGTGCCAGCAACCCTCCGGGACAAATTTTCTCCTACGAGCAGTACTTC. It codes for CASNPPGQIFSYEQYF.

This clonotype was counted many times. The V call is TRBV20-1, the J call TRBJ2-7; D ambiguous. The V gene's germline CDR1 is DFQATT and CDR2 SNEGSKA (reference sequence). V was trimmed by 5 bases and J by 6 bases, leaving 8 bases between them. The CDR3 is 10 amino acids. The CDR3 region has the DNA TGCAGTGCTCGTTACTTCGAGCAGTACTTC. Translating gives CSARYFEQYF.

The chain links TRBV11-2 to TRBJ2-7; no clear D. CDR1 and CDR2 from the germline V gene are SGHAT and FQNNGV. V lost 5 bases to trimming and J lost 6 bases, with 8 bases between them. This CDR3 has 11 amino acids. CDR3 in amino acids: CASSRVFEQYF. In DNA, the CDR3 is TGTGCCAGCAGCAGAGTGTTCGAGCAGTACTTC.

The V and J genes are TRBV15 and TRBJ2-5; 7 bases align to TRBD2. The germline CDR1 and CDR2 sequences are LNHNV and YYDKDF (reference sequence). This CDR3 is built from 16 residues. V shed 3 bases and J 2 bases; nucleotides not matched to a gene: 9. In DNA form, the CDR3 reads TGTGCCACCAGCAGTGCCGTGGGGGGGATACAAGAGACCCAGTACTTC. Encoded protein: CATSSAVGGIQETQYF.

This clonotype was counted at least ten times. The chain carries TRBV6-1 and TRBJ2-5; possible D gene TRBD2, 6 bases. With 0 bases removed from V and 2 bases from J, the gap between germline ends came to 10 bases. The germline V gene has CDR1 MNHNS and CDR2 SASEGT. This CDR3 is built from 15 residues. DNA for the CDR3: TGTGCCAGCAGTGAAGCCCCTGGGGGGCAAGAGACCCAGTACTTC. Protein product: CASSEAPGGQETQYF.

This clonotype was counted at least ten times. The chain uses TRBV28 and TRBJ1-2; weak D call: TRBD1 (6 bases). Germline V lookup: CDR1 MDHEN, CDR2 SYDVKM. CDR3 length: 13 residues. The V gene lost 6 bases and the J gene lost 8 bases, with 16 bases spanning the gap. CDR3 residues: CASRETGQGGYTF. CDR3 DNA: TGTGCCAGCAGGGAAACAGGGCAGGGGGGCTACACCTTC.

J is TRBJ1-6 and V is TRBV5-1; 7 nucleotides match TRBD1. With 1 base clipped from V and 7 bases from J, the junction kept 5 bases outside the gene matches. Germline V CDR1 and CDR2: SGHRS, YFSETQ. This CDR3 is built from 15 residues. Here the CDR3 DNA reads TGCGCCAGCAGCTTGACGGTACAGGGGAATTCACCCCTCCACTTT. Residues: CASSLTVQGNSPLHF.

The chain joins TRBV6-5 to TRBJ1-4, with 7 bases matching TRBD1. The CDR3 is made up of 14 amino acids. With V trimmed by 4 bases and J by 8 bases, 7 bases remained unmatched. CDR1 and CDR2 (germline): MNHEY, SVGAGI. For the CDR3, the DNA is TGTGCCAGCAGTTCTCACAGGGGCGGGGAAAAACTGTTTTTT. Its translation: CASSSHRGGEKLFF.

This clonotype showed up many times. The rearrangement joins TRBV10-3 to TRBJ2-7, with TRBD2 as a possible D gene (5 bases). Per the germline V gene, CDR1 is ENHRY and CDR2 is SYGVKD. The CDR3 extends over 12 amino acids. The V gene lost 10 bases and the J gene lost 7 bases, with 17 bases spanning the gap. The CDR3 DNA reads TGTGCCACCCGGGGATCTATGGGTGAGCAGTACTTC. This translates into CATRGSMGEQYF.

This clonotype has only one observation. The rearrangement uses TRBV24-1 and TRBJ2-5; 9 nucleotides agree with TRBD2. With 6 bases clipped from V and 4 bases from J, the junction kept 8 bases outside the gene matches. Germline CDR1 is KGHDR and CDR2 is SFDVKD. The CDR3 is 15 amino acids. The chain's CDR3 is CATSSPAGGTETQYF. The CDR3 DNA reads TGTGCCACCAGTAGTCCAGCGGGGGGTACAGAGACCCAGTACTTC.

CDR3 in DNA: TGTGCCACCCCACAGGGGGCGGATGAAGCTTTCTTT. Encoded protein: CATPQGADEAFF. V and J are TRBV2 and TRBJ1-1; 9 nucleotides align to TRBD1. V trimming: 10 bases; J trimming: 7 bases; junction bases outside the gene matches: 7. The CDR3 runs to 12 residues. The V gene's germline CDR1 is SNHLY and CDR2 FYNNEI.

V usage is TRBV25-1 and J usage is TRBJ1-1; the match to TRBD1 covers 7 bases. Trimming cost V 6 bases and J 7 bases; bases outside gene matches: 5. There are 12 residues in the CDR3. Germline V gene data show CDR1 as MGHDK and CDR2 as SYGVNS. This CDR3 is CASSPNRGEAFF. The CDR3 DNA follows: TGTGCCAGCAGCCCAAACAGGGGTGAAGCTTTCTTT. Full variable domain (outside the CDR3, taken from reference TRBV25-1 and TRBJ1-1): EADIYQTPRYLVIGTGKKITLECSQTMGHDKMYWYQQDPGMELHLIHYSYGVNSTEKGDLSSESTVSRIRTEHFPLTLESARPSHTSQYLCASSPNRGEAFFGQGTRLTVV.

This clonotype turned up a few times. The chain combines TRBV24-1 with TRBJ1-5, with D possibly being TRBD1 (6 bases). This CDR3 region has 14 residues. V shed 9 bases and J shed 1 base, with 12 bases lying between them. Germline assignment: CDR1 KGHDR and CDR2 SFDVKD. The DNA for the CDR3 is TGTGCCACCGGCGGGGACAAAAGCAATCAGCCCCAGCATTTT. Protein: CATGGDKSNQPQHF.

This clonotype was detected only once. A much larger clonotype is one base distant, so this may be a read error. This sequence joins TRBV29-1 and TRBJ1-2, with 7 bases that match TRBD1. The CDR3 sequence is 12 residues long. CDR1 and CDR2 (germline): SQVTM, ANQGSEA. J gave up 2 bases and V 6 bases, and 3 bases lay outside the gene matches. The CDR3, as DNA: TGCAGCGTGGGGACAGTAAACTATGGCTACACCTTC. Its translation is CSVGTVNYGYTF.

This clonotype was picked up many times. DNA for the CDR3: TGTGCCAGCAGTGCATTAGCGGCAAACTCCTACGAGCAGTACTTC. Its protein is CASSALAANSYEQYF. This rearrangement joins TRBV28 to TRBJ2-7; possibly TRBD2 for D (6 bases). This CDR3 comprises 15 residues. Trimming took 5 bases from V and 0 from J, leaving 14 bases between them. Germline V gives CDR1 MDHEN, CDR2 SYDVKM. Drawing the rest from reference TRBV28 and TRBJ2-7, the complete variable domain is DVKVTQSSRYLVKRTGEKVFLECVQDMDHENMFWYRQDPGLGLRLIYFSYDVKMKEKGDIPEGYSVSREKKERFSLILESASTNQTSMYLCASSALAANSYEQYFGPGTRLTVT.

The chain couples TRBV6-2 or TRBV6-3 to TRBJ2-2; D is unresolved. This CDR3 spans 18 amino acids. The germline CDR1 and CDR2 sequences are MNHEY and SVGEGT. V lost 2 bases and J 3 bases, leaving 19 bases between the germline ends. The CDR3 region has the DNA TGTGCCAGCAGTTACACAACCCCGATCTGGGGTCACACCGGGGAGCTGTTTTTT. Translating it yields CASSYTTPIWGHTGELFF.

This clonotype was detected ten times or more. The chain employs TRBV6-5 and TRBJ1-3, with D possibly matching TRBD1 (5 bases). The germline CDR1 and CDR2 sequences are MNHEY and SVGAGI. Trimming cost V 2 bases and J 4 bases, with 12 bases left between them. The CDR3 totals 15 residues. CDR3 in DNA: TGTGCCAGCAGTTACGGGGCAGACAAGGGAAACACCATATATTTT. Its translation is CASSYGADKGNTIYF.

Ten or more counts support this clonotype. V gene TRBV20-1 combines with J gene TRBJ2-7, with TRBD2 matching over 10 bases. The CDR3 has 14 amino acids. In germline, CDR1 is DFQATT, CDR2 SNEGSKA (reference sequence). After removal of 2 bases from V and 7 bases from J, the junction contained 8 bases not matched to a gene. As DNA, the CDR3 is TGCAGTGCTAGAAGGCTAGCGGGAGATTATGAGCAGTACTTC. This codes for CSARRLAGDYEQYF.